Listed here are 27 T cell receptor beta chains from one sample, sequenced in a study of T cells expressing NK-cell markers. TCRdb reprocessed the 5' RACE reads; each CDR3 protein has one entry and no DNA is given. The record lists about 190,000 distinct CDR3 sequences, of which the ten most abundant hold 20% to 25%. The sequenced sample was blood T cells: a sorted CD56 or NKG2C T cell subset, CD4+ or CD8+ T cells, or bulk PBMC T cells (not recorded which). The source of these receptors is a man aged 18 to 69 in good health.

The chain uses TRBV27 and TRBJ1-5; the D gene TCRdb calls, TRBD1, cannot be checked with no DNA. CDR3 length equals 13 residues. Germline assignment: CDR1 MNHEY and CDR2 SMNVEV (reference sequence). This CDR3 reads CASRARGNQPQHF.

The chain employs TRBV2 and TRBJ1-2. Germline-derived CDR1 and CDR2 are SNHLY and FYNNEI. CDR3 length: 16 residues. This CDR3 is CASSEWTDTTNYGYTF.

The chain employs TRBV20-1 and TRBJ1-2; TCRdb gives TRBD1 as the D gene, but with no DNA this cannot be confirmed. The CDR3 is 12 amino acids. Germline CDR1 and CDR2: DFQATT and SNEGSKA (reference sequence). CDR3 in amino acids: CSAPGQGHGYTF.

The chain combines TRBV7-9 with TRBJ1-1. Germline lookup yields CDR1 SEHNR and CDR2 FQNEAQ (reference sequence). The CDR3 runs to 16 residues. The CDR3 spells CASSSALGDPDTEAFF.

The chain joins TRBV7-9 to TRBJ2-7; absent DNA, TCRdb's TRBD1 call cannot be checked. The length of the CDR3 is 15 residues. Germline lookup yields CDR1 SEHNR and CDR2 FQNEAQ (reference sequence). CDR3 amino acids: CASSYRDRGQDEQYF.

The V call is TRBV11-2, the J call TRBJ2-7. CDR3 length: 14 amino acids. Looked up from germline, CDR1 is SGHAT and CDR2 is FQNNGV. CDR3 amino acids: CASSFGAISYEQYF.

J is TRBJ2-1 and V is TRBV9; TCRdb indicates TRBD1, and absent DNA this call remains unverified. The CDR3 extends over 17 amino acids. Looked up from germline, CDR1 is SGDLS and CDR2 is YYNGEE. CDR3 loop: CASSPGRGGRSYNEQFF. Combining the CDR3 with reference TRBV9 and TRBJ2-1 gives the whole variable domain DSGVTQTPKHLITATGQRVTLRCSPRSGDLSVYWYQQSLDQGLQFLIQYYNGEERAKGNILERFSAQQFPDLHSELNLSSLELGDSALYFCASSPGRGGRSYNEQFFGPGTRLTVL.

The chain links TRBV5-1 to TRBJ1-2; TCRdb's D gene call, TRBD1, goes unchecked for lack of DNA. The CDR3 length is 16 residues. The germline CDR1 and CDR2 sequences are SGHRS and YFSETQ. The CDR3 loop is CASSLEMVFAGDGYTF.

This rearrangement joins TRBV29-1 to TRBJ2-5. CDR3 size: 13 residues. The germline gives CDR1 SQVTM, CDR2 ANQGSEA. The CDR3 here is CSVEGGFQETQYF.

The chain carries TRBV6-2 or TRBV6-3 and TRBJ2-7; as DNA is missing, the TRBD1 call by TCRdb cannot be tested. This CDR3 region has 14 residues. Germline lookup yields CDR1 MNHEY and CDR2 SVGEGT. The CDR3 loop is CASRTERQSYEQYF.

CDR3 loop: CAISRIWGETQYF. The V gene is TRBV10-3, the J gene TRBJ2-5. This CDR3 region has 13 residues. Germline-derived CDR1 and CDR2 are ENHRY and SYGVKD.

The J gene is TRBJ1-4, the V gene TRBV28; there is no DNA to check the TCRdb D call of TRBD1. The CDR3 is 16 amino acids. The germline gives CDR1 MDHEN, CDR2 SYDVKM. The CDR3 sequence is CASSSGQDSTNEKLFF.

The V call is TRBV6-1, the J call TRBJ2-1; TCRdb outputs TRBD2, but without DNA this stays unchecked. The CDR3 extends over 16 amino acids. Germline values: CDR1 MNHNS, CDR2 SASEGT. The chain's CDR3 is CASSPTSLSSYNEQFF.

This chain joins TRBV4-2 and TRBJ2-1; as DNA is missing, the TRBD2 call by TCRdb cannot be tested. Per germline, CDR1 LGHNA and CDR2 YNFKEQ. The CDR3 length is 17 residues. This CDR3 reads CASSQDPSGGAYNEQFF.

The chain combines TRBV6-2 or TRBV6-3 with TRBJ1-5. CDR1 is MNHEY, CDR2 SVGEGT, per germline. The length of the CDR3 is 15 residues. CDR3 sequence reads: CASSYSGGLDQPQHF.

The V gene is TRBV20-1, the J gene TRBJ2-1; the D call from TCRdb, TRBD2, cannot be confirmed without DNA. Per the germline V gene, CDR1 is DFQATT and CDR2 is SNEGSKA (reference sequence). The CDR3 runs 16 residues. This CDR3 reads CSANLLAGKTYNEQFF.

The V call is TRBV11-2, the J call TRBJ2-2; TCRdb's D gene call, TRBD2, goes unchecked for lack of DNA. This CDR3 region has 13 residues. From germline, CDR1 is SGHAT and CDR2 FQNNGV. CDR3: CASEGWATGELFF. Full variable domain (outside the CDR3, taken from reference TRBV11-2 and TRBJ2-2): EAGVAQSPRYKIIEKRQSVAFWCNPISGHATLYWYQQILGQGPKLLIQFQNNGVVDDSQLPKDRFSAERLKGVDSTLKIQPAKLEDSAVYLCASEGWATGELFFGEGSRLTVL.

V usage is TRBV5-1 and J usage is TRBJ2-5; without DNA, the TCRdb call of TRBD1 cannot be checked. The CDR3 is 17 amino acids. Germline-derived CDR1 and CDR2 are SGHRS and YFSETQ. The CDR3 here is CASSLPPGQGPGETQYF.

The CDR3 here is CSARDNIAGGYTDTQYF. This chain joins TRBV20-1 and TRBJ2-3; TCRdb gives TRBD2 as the D gene, but with no DNA this cannot be confirmed. Germline V gives CDR1 DFQATT, CDR2 SNEGSKA (reference sequence). This CDR3 is built from 17 residues.

This chain connects TRBV12-3 or TRBV12-4 to TRBJ1-2. CDR3 length: 13 amino acids. CDR3 sequence: CASSLWSYYGYTF.

This sequence joins TRBV15 and TRBJ2-5; TCRdb names TRBD1, which stays unverified in the absence of DNA. CDR3 length: 17 amino acids. Germline assignment: CDR1 LNHNV and CDR2 YYDKDF (reference sequence). This CDR3 reads CATSREGVGDREETQYF. Looking up the rest from reference TRBV15 and TRBJ2-5 gives the full variable domain: DAMVIQNPRYQVTQFGKPVTLSCSQTLNHNVMYWYQQKSSQAPKLLFHYYDKDFNNEADTPDNFQSRRPNTSFCFLDIRSPGLGDTAMYLCATSREGVGDREETQYFGPGTRLLVL.

The chain combines TRBV5-4 with TRBJ2-7; TCRdb picks TRBD1, but there is no DNA to check that call. CDR1 SGHNT and CDR2 YYREEE come from the germline V gene (reference sequence). The CDR3 has 16 amino acids. The CDR3 reads CASSHYGDRASYEQYF.

This chain joins TRBV9 and TRBJ2-5; without DNA, the TCRdb call of TRBD1 cannot be checked. The CDR3 sequence is 16 residues long. Germline V CDR1 and CDR2: SGDLS, YYNGEE. The CDR3 spells CASSVGQDREQETQYF. Together with reference TRBV9 and TRBJ2-5, the CDR3 gives the full variable domain: DSGVTQTPKHLITATGQRVTLRCSPRSGDLSVYWYQQSLDQGLQFLIQYYNGEERAKGNILERFSAQQFPDLHSELNLSSLELGDSALYFCASSVGQDREQETQYFGPGTRLLVL.

This chain uses TRBV2 with TRBJ1-4. The germline V gene has CDR1 SNHLY and CDR2 FYNNEI. The CDR3 extends over 15 amino acids. The CDR3 loop is CASSERSGWGEKLFF.

The chain employs TRBV20-1 and TRBJ1-1. The length of the CDR3 is 16 residues. In germline, CDR1 is DFQATT, CDR2 SNEGSKA (reference sequence). CDR3 residues: CSARDPQNDLNTEAFF.

This sequence joins TRBV7-9 and TRBJ2-7; TCRdb names TRBD1, which stays unverified in the absence of DNA. CDR3 length equals 15 residues. Germline V CDR1 and CDR2: SEHNR, FQNEAQ (reference sequence). This CDR3 reads CASSLQGEGSDEQYF. Filled out from reference TRBV7-9 and TRBJ2-7, the complete variable domain reads DTGVSQNPRHKITKRGQNVTFRCDPISEHNRLYWYRQTLGQGPEFLTYFQNEAQLEKSRLLSDRFSAERPKGSFSTLEIQRTEQGDSAMYLCASSLQGEGSDEQYFGPGTRLTVT.

The V gene is TRBV18, the J gene TRBJ2-7. Germline V gene sequence: CDR1 KGHSH, CDR2 LQKENI. The CDR3 sequence is 15 residues long. CDR3 sequence: CASSPPWGTRHEQYF.